Listed below are T cell receptor beta chains from one sample, sequenced in a study of blood T cell repertoires in COVID-19. Here immunoSEQ multiplex PCR was the method, and the copy in TCRdb shows in-frame clones only, minus some. This table holds approximately 90,000 clones, more than 65% found once. The sequenced material came from peripheral blood. The receptors stem from a man aged 65 to 79 with acute or convalescent COVID-19. The CDR3 runs from the conserved cysteine through the conserved F or W. The order of the fields is D gene, J gene, clone size, V gene, CDR3 DNA, CDR3 protein. A D gene is named only where the DNA matches it firmly. Clone size is stated in some rows and not others, as once, few, many or a class when expanded.

d_call: NA; j_call: TRBJ2-1; clone_size: few; v_call: TRBV2; cdr3_nt: TGTGCCAGCATACCACCGGGACTGAGCTCCTACAATGAGCAGTTCTTC; cdr3_aa: CASIPPGLSSYNEQFF
d_call: NA; j_call: TRBJ2-1; clone_size: NA; v_call: TRBV5-4; cdr3_nt: TGTGCCAGCAGCCCTGAAGGGCTTAGGGGGAATGAGCAGTTCTTC; cdr3_aa: CASSPEGLRGNEQFF
d_call: TRBD2; j_call: TRBJ2-5; clone_size: NA; v_call: TRBV4-1; cdr3_nt: TGCGCCAGCAGTCAAGCTTGGCCGGGGGGAGAGACCCAGTACTTC; cdr3_aa: CASSQAWPGGETQYF
d_call: NA; j_call: TRBJ1-1; clone_size: NA; v_call: TRBV19; cdr3_nt: TGTGCCAGTACCCAGAGGGGGATGAACACTGAAGCTTTCTTT; cdr3_aa: CASTQRGMNTEAFF
d_call: TRBD1; j_call: TRBJ2-1; clone_size: NA; v_call: TRBV5-1; cdr3_nt: TGCGCCAGCAGCTTGGCGACAGGGGGGCAGTTCTTC; cdr3_aa: CASSLATGGQFF
d_call: TRBD1; j_call: TRBJ2-2; clone_size: NA; v_call: TRBV10-3; cdr3_nt: TGTGCCATCAACTCGGGACAGGGCAACACCGGGGAGCTGTTTTTT; cdr3_aa: CAINSGQGNTGELFF
d_call: NA; j_call: TRBJ2-2; clone_size: NA; v_call: TRBV11-3; cdr3_nt: TGTGCCAGCAGCTTAGGAGGCCTAAACACCGGGGAGCTGTTTTTT; cdr3_aa: CASSLGGLNTGELFF
d_call: NA; j_call: TRBJ2-5; clone_size: NA; v_call: TRBV9; cdr3_nt: TGTGCCAGCAGCGTAGGGGGCTTCCAAGAGACCCAGTACTTC; cdr3_aa: CASSVGGFQETQYF
d_call: NA; j_call: TRBJ2-2; clone_size: NA; v_call: TRBV11-3; cdr3_nt: TGTGCCAGCAGCTTGGTCAGGGGTAACACCGGGGAGCTGTTTTTT; cdr3_aa: CASSLVRGNTGELFF
d_call: NA; j_call: TRBJ1-4; clone_size: once; v_call: TRBV5-1; cdr3_nt: TGCGCCAGCAGCTTGGACAGGGCTGAGGGGGAAAAACTGTTTTTT; cdr3_aa: CASSLDRAEGEKLFF
d_call: TRBD1; j_call: TRBJ1-2; clone_size: NA; v_call: TRBV5-1; cdr3_nt: TGCGCCAGCAGCTTGGGGGACAGGGCCGGTGGCTACACCTTC; cdr3_aa: CASSLGDRAGGYTF
d_call: NA; j_call: TRBJ2-1; clone_size: NA; v_call: TRBV20-1; cdr3_nt: TGCAGTGCTAGACACTACAATGAGCAGTTCTTC; cdr3_aa: CSARHYNEQFF
d_call: NA; j_call: TRBJ2-1; clone_size: few; v_call: TRBV15; cdr3_nt: TGTGCCACCAGCCCGACAGGGAGGAATGAGCAGTTCTTC; cdr3_aa: CATSPTGRNEQFF
d_call: TRBD1; j_call: TRBJ2-7; clone_size: NA; v_call: TRBV27; cdr3_nt: TGTGCCAGCAGTTTCGGGACAGGGACCCACGAGCAGTACTTC; cdr3_aa: CASSFGTGTHEQYF
d_call: NA; j_call: TRBJ2-5; clone_size: NA; v_call: TRBV7-8; cdr3_nt: TGTGCCAGCATACCCGGGACATCGTACCAAGAGACCCAGTACTTC; cdr3_aa: CASIPGTSYQETQYF
d_call: TRBD1; j_call: TRBJ1-1; clone_size: NA; v_call: TRBV6-5; cdr3_nt: TGTGCCAGCAGTTCAGAAGGGGGCCGGAGGAACACTGAAGCTTTCTTT; cdr3_aa: CASSSEGGRRNTEAFF
d_call: TRBD1; j_call: TRBJ2-1; clone_size: once; v_call: TRBV19; cdr3_nt: TGTGCCAGTACCCGGACAGGGGCCTACAATGAGCAGTTCTTC; cdr3_aa: CASTRTGAYNEQFF
d_call: TRBD1; j_call: TRBJ1-5; clone_size: NA; v_call: TRBV19; cdr3_nt: TGTGCCAGTAGTCCACCGGACAGGCGCAATCAGCCCCAGCATTTT; cdr3_aa: CASSPPDRRNQPQHF
d_call: NA; j_call: TRBJ2-1; clone_size: NA; v_call: TRBV14; cdr3_nt: TGTGCCAGCAGCCAAGATTTAGCCTACAATGAGCAGTTCTTC; cdr3_aa: CASSQDLAYNEQFF
d_call: NA; j_call: TRBJ2-6; clone_size: NA; v_call: TRBV10-2; cdr3_nt: TGCGCCAGCAGCCCTTCTGGGGCCAACGTCCTGACTTTC; cdr3_aa: CASSPSGANVLTF
d_call: NA; j_call: TRBJ1-3; clone_size: NA; v_call: TRBV7-7; cdr3_nt: TGTGCCAGCAGCCCCAGCCCGCGGGGAGTGTTGGGGAACACCATATATTTT; cdr3_aa: CASSPSPRGVLGNTIYF
d_call: NA; j_call: TRBJ2-3; clone_size: NA; v_call: TRBV3-1/TRBV3-2; cdr3_nt: TGTGCCAGCAGCCAGGGGAGGACACAAACAGATACGCAGTATTTT; cdr3_aa: CASSQGRTQTDTQYF